This T cell receptor beta chain was recorded in a study of OX40 agonist ivuxolimab in advanced cancers. About the study: Patients achieving partial responses numbered three: one hepatocellular carcinoma case and two cutaneous melanoma cases.

Germline assignment: CDR1 MGHRA and CDR2 YSYEKL. The CDR3 consists of 16 residues. The J segment lost 4 bases and the V segment lost 2 bases, leaving 7 bases of the junction unmatched. This clone was detected a few times. Its matching antigen is unknown. This table comes from immunoSEQ multiplex PCR, and its TCRdb copy is limited to in-frame clones, with some not included. Of about 27,000 clones listed, approximately 80% are singletons. Study-wide results and caveats: Expanded clones belonging to CD8+ T cells outnumbered, on average, those of CD4+. Expanded peripheral T cells had an undetermined antigen specificity.

The sample was CD4+ or CD8+ T cells sorted from blood, taken in a trial of the OX40 agonist ivuxolimab. This chain connects TRBV4-1 to TRBJ2-2; 7 bases agree with TRBD1. The clonotype was recovered from an adult with an advanced solid tumor such as melanoma, head and neck, liver or kidney cancer. The chain's CDR3 is CASSQSGQTFTGELFF. CDR3 sequence (DNA): TGCGCCAGCAGCCAATCGGGACAGACGTTCACCGGGGAGCTGTTTTTT.